The 4 T cell receptor beta chains below all came from one sample that was sequenced in a study of CD8+ T cells in alopecia areata. The sequencing template was cDNA reverse transcribed from extracted RNA. Measured with immunoSEQ multiplex PCR; TCRdb has only the in-frame clones, and not every one. The sample has some 99,000 clones, 40% to 45% seen once. What was sequenced was CD4+ T cells sorted from blood. The receptors were sampled from a human donor with alopecia areata.

V usage is TRBV29-1 and J usage is TRBJ2-4, with 10 bases aligning to TRBD2. The trim removed 6 bases at V and 6 bases at J, leaving 5 bases unmatched. The CDR3 is 13 amino acids. In germline, CDR1 is SQVTM, CDR2 ANQGSEA. DNA for the CDR3: TGCAGCGTCCAGGGACTAGCGATAAACATTCAGTACTTC. Translating it yields CSVQGLAINIQYF.

This clone was picked up a small number of times. The chain uses TRBV30 and TRBJ2-3; D is undetermined. Germline V gives CDR1 GTSNPN, CDR2 SVGIG (reference sequence). This CDR3 is built from 13 residues. V lost 4 bases and J lost 2, with 10 bases in between. Here the CDR3 reads CAWIGVYTDTQYF. The CDR3 DNA reads TGTGCCTGGATTGGCGTGTACACAGATACGCAGTATTTT.

This clone was counted once. Other DNA sequences in the same sample also yield this CDR3. The chain links TRBV30 to TRBJ2-7; no firm D call. V lost 1 base to trimming and J lost 3 bases, with 7 bases between them. This CDR3 region has 12 residues. Germline V gene data show CDR1 as GTSNPN and CDR2 as SVGIG (reference sequence). CDR3 protein: CAWSGVSYEQYF. CDR3 coding DNA: TGTGCCTGGAGTGGGGTCAGCTACGAGCAGTACTTC. The full variable domain, rest sourced from reference TRBV30 and TRBJ2-7, is SQTIHQWPATLVQPVGSPLSLECTVEGTSNPNLYWYRQAAGRGLQLLFYSVGIGQISSEVPQNLSASRPQDRQFILSSKKLLLSDSGFYLCAWSGVSYEQYFGPGTRLTVT.

The chain is built from TRBV7-2 and TRBJ2-3; possible D gene TRBD2, 6 bases. This CDR3 region has 15 residues. V was cut by 3 bases and J by 4 bases, with 14 bases left in between. Per the germline V gene, CDR1 is SGHTA and CDR2 is FQGNSA. The CDR3 sequence is CASSLRRREADTQYF. DNA for the CDR3: TGTGCCAGCAGCTTGAGGCGGCGGGAAGCAGATACGCAGTATTTT.